A single sample is the source of the 24 T cell receptor beta chains below, sequenced in a study of OX40 agonist ivuxolimab in advanced cancers. The data were produced by immunoSEQ multiplex PCR, yet TCRdb's version contains in-frame clones alone and is incomplete. Of about 82,000 clones in the sample, over 80% were seen once. The sample in question was CD4+ or CD8+ T cells sorted from blood, obtained in a trial of the OX40 agonist ivuxolimab. These receptors were collected from an adult with an advanced solid tumor such as melanoma, head and neck, liver or kidney cancer.

The chain has TRBV27 and TRBJ1-1; 8 bases align to TRBD1. Germline CDR1 MNHEY, CDR2 SMNVEV (reference sequence). The CDR3 totals 14 residues. V was clipped by 1 base and J by 4 bases; unmatched bases: 2. The CDR3 DNA reads TGTGCCAGCAGTTTATACAGGGGGGGCACTGAAGCTTTCTTT. Its protein is CASSLYRGGTEAFF.

This chain connects TRBV6-1 to TRBJ2-6; D unclear. CDR3 size: 13 residues. CDR1 is MNHNS, CDR2 SASEGT, per germline. Trimming took 10 bases from V and 0 from J, leaving 7 bases between them. CDR3 nucleotides: TGTGCCACCCATTTCTCTGGGGCCAACGTCCTGACTTTC. The encoded protein is CATHFSGANVLTF.

The chain links TRBV10-3 to TRBJ1-3; no clear D. In germline, CDR1 is ENHRY, CDR2 SYGVKD. This CDR3 is built from 15 residues. The V end was cut by 6 bases, the J end by 3 bases, with 15 bases between. CDR3 protein: CAIRPQERRGNTIYF. CDR3 DNA sequence: TGTGCCATCAGGCCCCAAGAGCGACGTGGAAACACCATATATTTT.

The chain recombines TRBV19 with TRBJ1-3; D may be TRBD1 (6 bases). CDR1 LNHDA and CDR2 SQIVND come from the germline V gene (reference sequence). V was shortened by 7 bases and J by 0 bases, with 13 bases between the two germline ends. CDR3 length: 15 residues. CDR3 in DNA: TGTGCCAGTATGGGGACATACTCCTCTGGAAACACCATATATTTT. Encoded protein: CASMGTYSSGNTIYF.

The genes are TRBV18 and TRBJ2-5; 10 nucleotides agree with TRBD1. Per germline, CDR1 KGHSH and CDR2 LQKENI. V lost 6 bases to trimming and J lost 4 bases; unmatched junction nucleotides: 5. This CDR3 comprises 14 residues. CDR3 sequence: CASSDRGRPETQYF. The CDR3, as DNA: TGTGCCAGCTCCGACAGGGGGCGACCAGAGACCCAGTACTTC.

This clone was counted a single time. This chain joins TRBV7-8 and TRBJ1-5; D call uncertain. Per the germline V gene, CDR1 is SGHVS and CDR2 is FQNEAQ. The CDR3 runs to 14 residues. The V end lost 3 bases, the J end lost 1 base, and 7 bases lay between the germline ends. The CDR3 sequence: CASSLGWSNQPQHF. For the CDR3, the DNA is TGTGCCAGCAGCTTGGGCTGGAGCAATCAGCCCCAGCATTTT.

The rearrangement joins TRBV5-1 to TRBJ1-1; 8 nucleotides agree with TRBD1. Germline CDR1 reads SGHRS; CDR2 reads YFSETQ. J was trimmed by 11 bases and V by 2 bases; bases with no gene match: 14. The CDR3 covers 15 residues. In DNA, the CDR3 is TGCGCCAGCAGCTTCACTCTGGACAGGGCGAGGAGGGCTTTCTTT. Protein sequence: CASSFTLDRARRAFF.

This clone was seen only once. This CDR3 reads CASSLAEGAKNIQYF. CDR3 sequence (DNA): TGTGCCAGCAGCCTGGCTGAGGGAGCCAAAAACATTCAGTACTTC. The chain uses TRBV5-4 and TRBJ2-4; D possibly corresponds to TRBD2 (5 bases). The V and J ends lost 4 bases and 0 bases respectively, with 11 bases between them. The germline V gene has CDR1 SGHNT and CDR2 YYREEE (reference sequence). The CDR3 runs to 15 residues. Looking up the rest from reference TRBV5-4 and TRBJ2-4 gives the full variable domain: ETGVTQSPTHLIKTRGQQVTLRCSSQSGHNTVSWYQQALGQGPQFIFQYYREEENGRGNFPPRFSGLQFPNYSSELNVNALELDDSALYLCASSLAEGAKNIQYFGAGTRLSVL.

The V gene is TRBV27, the J gene TRBJ1-2; a weak D match, TRBD1 (6 bases). Trimming left V 6 bases short and J 7 bases short, with 18 bases between. CDR1 is MNHEY and CDR2 is SMNVEV in the germline V gene (reference sequence). This CDR3 is 14 amino acids long. The CDR3 is CASRPLEGDSGYTF. CDR3 DNA sequence: TGTGCCAGCAGACCTTTAGAGGGGGATAGTGGCTACACCTTC.

The chain uses TRBV15 and TRBJ1-2; D not resolved. In germline, CDR1 is LNHNV, CDR2 YYDKDF (reference sequence). The CDR3 has 13 amino acids. The germline V and J ends were trimmed by 0 bases and 8 bases, with 10 bases remaining between them. The CDR3 loop is CATSREKGIGYTF. As DNA, the CDR3 is TGTGCCACCAGCAGAGAAAAGGGTATCGGCTACACCTTC.

The J gene is TRBJ1-1, the V gene TRBV5-4, with TRBD1 identical over 7 bases. This CDR3 comprises 13 residues. Germline CDR1 is SGHNT and CDR2 is YYREEE (reference sequence). Unmatched junction bases numbered 4, after V lost 3 bases and J lost 5 bases. The CDR3 reads CASSYGDSTEAFF. CDR3 coding DNA: TGTGCCAGCAGCTATGGGGACAGTACTGAAGCTTTCTTT. Full variable domain (outside the CDR3, taken from reference TRBV5-4 and TRBJ1-1): ETGVTQSPTHLIKTRGQQVTLRCSSQSGHNTVSWYQQALGQGPQFIFQYYREEENGRGNFPPRFSGLQFPNYSSELNVNALELDDSALYLCASSYGDSTEAFFGQGTRLTVV.

The V and J genes are TRBV5-5 and TRBJ1-2; D is possibly TRBD1 (5 bases). The V and J ends lost 6 bases and 6 bases respectively, with 12 bases between them. Germline V gives CDR1 SGHKS, CDR2 YYEKEE (reference sequence). This CDR3 has 12 residues. The CDR3 loop is CASNPRGDGYTF. CDR3 DNA: TGTGCCAGCAACCCTCGGGGGGATGGCTACACCTTC.

The chain couples TRBV7-2 to TRBJ2-1; TRBD2 aligns across 9 bases. Germline V gives CDR1 SGHTA, CDR2 FQGNSA. The CDR3 consists of 14 residues. The V segment lost 8 bases and the J segment 6 bases; nucleotides outside the gene matches: 8. The CDR3 spells CASLTGTSSNEQFF. CDR3 nucleotides: TGTGCCAGCCTAACCGGGACTAGCAGCAATGAGCAGTTCTTC. The whole variable domain, remainder taken from reference TRBV7-2 and TRBJ2-1, is GAGVSQSPSNKVTEKGKDVELRCDPISGHTALYWYRQSLGQGLEFLIYFQGNSAPDKSGLPSDRFSAERTGGSVSTLTIQRTQQEDSAVYLCASLTGTSSNEQFFGPGTRLTVL.

The V call is TRBV5-6, the J call TRBJ2-1; TRBD1 aligns across 8 bases. CDR3 length: 18 amino acids. The trim removed 4 bases at V and 1 base at J, leaving 13 bases unmatched. Germline V CDR1 and CDR2: SGHDT, YYEEEE. The CDR3 DNA reads as TGTGCCAGCAGCCCATCCCGCAGGACAGGGCTATCCTACAATGAGCAGTTCTTC. Amino acid sequence: CASSPSRRTGLSYNEQFF.

As regards this clone: At one end, the junction sequence differs from germline, possibly due to a read error. The J gene is TRBJ1-4, the V gene TRBV7-7; D remains unclear. Germline V gives CDR1 SSHAT, CDR2 FNYEAQ (reference sequence). The CDR3 has 14 amino acids. The CDR3 region is CASSSAEFGEKLFF. As DNA, the CDR3 is TGTGCTAGCAGCTCGGCGGAGTTTGGAGAAAAACTGTTTTTT. Looking up the rest from reference TRBV7-7 and TRBJ1-4 gives the full variable domain: GAGVSQSPRYKVTKRGQDVTLRCDPISSHATLYWYQQALGQGPEFLTYFNYEAQPDKSGLPSDRFSAERPEGSISTLTIQRTEQRDSAMYRCASSSAEFGEKLFFGSGTQLSVL.

In its sample, this clone was seen a few times. The chain couples TRBV4-2 to TRBJ1-1, with 7 nucleotides matching TRBD1. Per germline, CDR1 LGHNA and CDR2 YNFKEQ. CDR3 length: 15 amino acids. After removal of 2 bases from V and 5 bases from J, the junction contained 8 bases not matched to a gene. CDR3 in amino acids: CASSQQGRDSTEAFF. The CDR3 DNA reads as TGTGCCAGCAGCCAACAAGGACGGGACAGTACTGAAGCTTTCTTT.

The chain links TRBV14 to TRBJ2-2; no reliable D call. The CDR3 covers 13 residues. Germline V gene lookup returns CDR1 SGHDN and CDR2 FVKESK. V was trimmed by 0 bases and J by 9 bases, leaving 8 bases between them. CDR3 residues: CASSQDVGRELFF. The DNA for the CDR3 is TGTGCCAGCAGCCAAGATGTAGGGAGGGAGCTGTTTTTT.

Here the CDR3 DNA reads TGTGCCAGCAGCTCCACCGTTCCCACGGGAGGCTACACCTTC. It translates to CASSSTVPTGGYTF. The chain carries TRBV7-2 and TRBJ1-2; D call uncertain. The V gene's germline CDR1 is SGHTA and CDR2 FQGNSA. V was trimmed by 4 bases and J by 8 bases, leaving 17 bases between them. The CDR3 length is 14 residues.

The chain carries TRBV6-1 and TRBJ1-3, with D hard to call. The CDR3 is 17 residues long. V dropped 1 base and J dropped 5 bases, with 18 bases sitting between them. Germline CDR1 reads MNHNS; CDR2 reads SASEGT. CDR3 DNA: TGTGCCAGCAGTGAAGAGATTTGGAGCTCGATTAGAAACACCATATATTTT. Protein sequence: CASSEEIWSSIRNTIYF.

The sample holds a few counts of this clone. The limits of the CDR3 on the DNA are not certain, so only TCRdb's listed CDR3 is given. V gene TRBV2 combines with J gene TRBJ2-1; the D call TRBD2 from the table was never checked on the DNA. The CDR3 spans 12 amino acids, including both terminal residues. The germline CDR1 and CDR2 sequences are SNHLY and FYNNEI. CDR3 sequence reads: CASVGSGTVKFF.

This clone came up a few times. The chain uses TRBV29-1 and TRBJ2-6; 8 bases map to TRBD1. CDR3 length: 18 residues. V trimming: 6 bases; J trimming: 1 base; junction bases outside the gene matches: 14. The germline V gene has CDR1 SQVTM and CDR2 ANQGSEA. The CDR3 sequence: CSVRTTGVGRSGANVLTF. CDR3 sequence (DNA): TGCAGCGTACGAACGACAGGGGTTGGGAGGTCTGGGGCCAACGTCCTGACTTTC.

CDR3 loop: CASSRRGNRSYNEQFF. Here the CDR3 DNA reads TGTGCCAGCAGCCGCAGGGGGAATCGCTCCTACAATGAGCAGTTCTTC. The V call is TRBV2, the J call TRBJ2-1; TRBD1 aligns across 7 bases. Germline loops: CDR1 SNHLY, CDR2 FYNNEI. The CDR3 is 16 amino acids. The ends lost 6 bases at V and 0 bases at J; junction bases unmatched: 8.

The chain carries TRBV19 and TRBJ1-2, with 8 bases matching TRBD1. Looked up from germline, CDR1 is LNHDA and CDR2 is SQIVND (reference sequence). V gave up 6 bases and J gave up 5 bases; unmatched junction bases: 14. The CDR3 has 16 residues. CDR3 protein: CASSVAGGMGRYGYTF. The DNA of the CDR3 is TGTGCCAGTAGCGTGGCAGGGGGCATGGGGAGATATGGCTACACCTTC.

This sequence joins TRBV9 and TRBJ2-1; TRBD2 matches at 10 bases. CDR3 length: 15 residues. V shed 3 bases, J shed 3 bases, and the junction held 3 bases outside the gene matches. Germline-derived CDR1 and CDR2 are SGDLS and YYNGEE. CDR3 bases: TGTGCCAGCAGCGGCGCTAGCGGGAGCTACAATGAGCAGTTCTTC. Translated, it gives CASSGASGSYNEQFF.